What follows is one TCR beta chain and its context. In the authors' workflow: Estimated nucleated cell counts came from reference gene primer amplification. Using immunoSEQ multiplex PCR, the repertoire was profiled, and TCRdb retains in-frame clones only, with some absent. D and trimming were read from the DNA, whereas the V and J calls and clone size are those reported in that table. The table lists hundreds of thousands of clones, nearly 90% of them singletons. This sample was taken from a study of blood T cell repertoires in COVID-19. About the study: The United States, Italy and Spain supplied acute and convalescent COVID-19 samples.

CDR3 size: 15 residues. V gave up 1 base and J gave up 2 bases; unmatched junction bases: 5. CDR1 is LGHDT and CDR2 is YNNKEL in the germline V gene (reference sequence). This sequence originates from a man aged 18 to 30 with active or convalescent COVID-19. This sequence joins TRBV3-1 (or the pseudogene TRBV3-2) and TRBJ2-7; 7 bases agree with TRBD1. Sequenced input: peripheral blood. CDR3 nucleotide sequence: TGTGCCAGCAGCCAAGGCAGGGGGTACCCCTACGAGCAGTACTTC. Translated, it gives CASSQGRGYPYEQYF.